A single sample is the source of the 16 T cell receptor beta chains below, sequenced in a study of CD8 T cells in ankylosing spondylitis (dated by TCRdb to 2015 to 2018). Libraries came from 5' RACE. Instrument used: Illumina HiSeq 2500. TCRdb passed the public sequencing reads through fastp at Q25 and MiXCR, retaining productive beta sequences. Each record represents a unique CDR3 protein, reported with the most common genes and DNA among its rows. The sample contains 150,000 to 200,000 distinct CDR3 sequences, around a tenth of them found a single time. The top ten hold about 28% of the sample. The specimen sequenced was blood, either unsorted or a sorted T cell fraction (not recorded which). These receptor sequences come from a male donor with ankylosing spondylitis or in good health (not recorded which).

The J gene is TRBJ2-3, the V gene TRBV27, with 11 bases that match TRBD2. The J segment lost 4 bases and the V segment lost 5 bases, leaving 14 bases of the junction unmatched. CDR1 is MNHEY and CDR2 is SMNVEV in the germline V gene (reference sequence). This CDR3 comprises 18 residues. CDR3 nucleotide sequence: TGTGCCAGCAGTGGATTACTAATAGCGGGGGGGTCCCCAGATACGCAGTATTTT. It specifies CASSGLLIAGGSPDTQYF.

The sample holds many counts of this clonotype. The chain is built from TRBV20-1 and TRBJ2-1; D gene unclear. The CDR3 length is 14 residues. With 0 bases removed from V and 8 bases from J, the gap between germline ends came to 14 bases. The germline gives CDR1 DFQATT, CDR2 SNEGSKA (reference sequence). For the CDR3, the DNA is TGCAGTGCTAGAGATAGGCTAGGCCCCCATGAGCAGTTCTTC. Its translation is CSARDRLGPHEQFF.

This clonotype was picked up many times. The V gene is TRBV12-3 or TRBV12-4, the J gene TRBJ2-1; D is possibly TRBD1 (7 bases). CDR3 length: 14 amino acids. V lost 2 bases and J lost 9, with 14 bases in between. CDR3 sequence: CASSLQGGISEQFF. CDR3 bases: TGTGCCAGCAGTTTACAGGGGGGAATTAGTGAGCAGTTCTTC.

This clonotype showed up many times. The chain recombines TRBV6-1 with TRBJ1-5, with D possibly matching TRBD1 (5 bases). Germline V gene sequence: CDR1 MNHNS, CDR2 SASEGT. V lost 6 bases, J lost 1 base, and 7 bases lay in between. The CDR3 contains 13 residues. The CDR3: CASSRDSNQPQHF. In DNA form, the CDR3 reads TGTGCCAGCAGCCGGGACAGCAATCAGCCCCAGCATTTT.

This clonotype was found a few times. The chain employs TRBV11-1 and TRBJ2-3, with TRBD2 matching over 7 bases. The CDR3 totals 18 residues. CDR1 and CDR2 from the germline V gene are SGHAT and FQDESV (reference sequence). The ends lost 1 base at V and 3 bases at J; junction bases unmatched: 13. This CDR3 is CASSLDSPTGGKTDTQYF. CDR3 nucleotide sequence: TGTGCCAGCAGCTTAGATTCCCCGACGGGGGGAAAGACAGATACGCAGTATTTT.

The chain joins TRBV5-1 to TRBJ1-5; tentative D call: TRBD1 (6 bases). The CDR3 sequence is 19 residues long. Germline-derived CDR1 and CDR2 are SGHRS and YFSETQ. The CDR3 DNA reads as TGCGCTCTTGGGGGCCACACTCATGATGCACTGTGTAGCAATCAGCCCCAGCATTTT. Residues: CALGGHTHDALCSNQPQHF. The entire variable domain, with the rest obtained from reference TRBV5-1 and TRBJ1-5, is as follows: KAGVTQTPRYLIKTRGQQVTLSCSPISGHRSVSWYQQTPGQGLQFLFEYFSETQRNKGNFPGRFSGRQFSNSRSEMNVSTLELGDSALYLCALGGHTHDALCSNQPQHFGDGTRLSIL.

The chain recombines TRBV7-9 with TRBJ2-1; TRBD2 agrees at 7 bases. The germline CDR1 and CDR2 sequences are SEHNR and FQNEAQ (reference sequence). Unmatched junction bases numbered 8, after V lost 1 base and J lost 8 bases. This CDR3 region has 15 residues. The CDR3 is CASSLVWAGEDEQFF. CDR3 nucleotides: TGTGCCAGCAGCTTAGTGTGGGCGGGAGAGGATGAGCAGTTCTTC.

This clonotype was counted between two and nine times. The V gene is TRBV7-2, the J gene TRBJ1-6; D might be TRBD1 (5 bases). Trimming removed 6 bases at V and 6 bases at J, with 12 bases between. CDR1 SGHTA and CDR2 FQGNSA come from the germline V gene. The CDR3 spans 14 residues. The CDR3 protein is CASSTGGFNSPLHF. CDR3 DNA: TGTGCCAGCAGTACCGGGGGGTTTAATTCACCCCTCCACTTT.

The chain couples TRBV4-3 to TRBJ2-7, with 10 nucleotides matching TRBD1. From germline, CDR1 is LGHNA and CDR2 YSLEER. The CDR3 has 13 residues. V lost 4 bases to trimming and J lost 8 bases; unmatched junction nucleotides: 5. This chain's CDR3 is CASSRGTGEQQYF. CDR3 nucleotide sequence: TGCGCCAGCAGCCGCGGGACAGGGGAGCAGCAGTACTTC.

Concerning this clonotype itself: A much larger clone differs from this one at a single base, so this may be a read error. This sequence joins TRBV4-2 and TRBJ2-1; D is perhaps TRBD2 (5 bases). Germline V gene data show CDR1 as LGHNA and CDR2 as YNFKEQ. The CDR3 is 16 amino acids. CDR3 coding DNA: TGTGCCAGCAGCCAAGTGACAACGGGGAACCACAATGAGCAGATCTTC. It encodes CASSQVTTGNHNEQIF.

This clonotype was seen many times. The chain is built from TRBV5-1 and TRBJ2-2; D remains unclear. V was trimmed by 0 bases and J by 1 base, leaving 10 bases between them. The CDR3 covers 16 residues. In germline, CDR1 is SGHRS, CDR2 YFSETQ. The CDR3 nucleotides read TGCGCCAGCAGCTTGGATGGCAGTTTGAACACCGGGGAGCTGTTTTTT. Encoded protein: CASSLDGSLNTGELFF.

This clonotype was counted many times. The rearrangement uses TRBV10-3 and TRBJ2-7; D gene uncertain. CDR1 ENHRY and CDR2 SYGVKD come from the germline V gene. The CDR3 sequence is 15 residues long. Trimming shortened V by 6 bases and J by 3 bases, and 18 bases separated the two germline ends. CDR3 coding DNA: TGTGCCATCAGCCCAGGCAGGCCCCCGGGCTACGAGCAGTACTTC. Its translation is CAISPGRPPGYEQYF.

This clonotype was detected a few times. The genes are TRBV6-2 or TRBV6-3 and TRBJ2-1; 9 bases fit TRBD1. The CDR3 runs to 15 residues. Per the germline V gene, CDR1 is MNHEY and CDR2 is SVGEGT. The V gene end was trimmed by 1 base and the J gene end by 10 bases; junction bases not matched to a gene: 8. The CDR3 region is CASSYWGQGLGEQFF. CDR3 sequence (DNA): TGTGCCAGCAGTTACTGGGGACAGGGATTAGGGGAGCAGTTCTTC.

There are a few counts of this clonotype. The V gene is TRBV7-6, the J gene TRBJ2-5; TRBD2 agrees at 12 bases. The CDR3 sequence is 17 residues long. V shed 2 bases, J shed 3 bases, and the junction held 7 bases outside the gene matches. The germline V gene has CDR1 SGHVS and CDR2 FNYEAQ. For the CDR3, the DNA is TGTGCCAGCAGCTTAAGTACAAGACTAGCGGGGGAAGAGACCCAGTACTTC. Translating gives CASSLSTRLAGEETQYF.

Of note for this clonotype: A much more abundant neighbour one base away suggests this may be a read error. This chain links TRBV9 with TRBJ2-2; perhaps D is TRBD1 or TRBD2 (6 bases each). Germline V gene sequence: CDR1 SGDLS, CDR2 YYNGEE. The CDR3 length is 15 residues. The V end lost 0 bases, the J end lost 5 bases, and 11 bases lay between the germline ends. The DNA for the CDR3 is TGTGCCAGCAGCGTAGATCAGGGGAGGACCGGGGAGCTGTTTTTT. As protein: CASSVDQGRTGELFF.

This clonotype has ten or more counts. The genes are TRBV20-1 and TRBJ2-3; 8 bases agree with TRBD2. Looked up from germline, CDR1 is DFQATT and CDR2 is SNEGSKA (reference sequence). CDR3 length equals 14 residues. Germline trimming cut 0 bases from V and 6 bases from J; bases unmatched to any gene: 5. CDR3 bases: TGCAGTGCTAGAGATTCGGGGGGGCTGGATACGCAGTATTTT. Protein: CSARDSGGLDTQYF.